This TCR beta chain was captured by sequencing in a study of beta chain features in type 1 diabetes. Germline trimming cut 0 bases from V and 4 bases from J; bases unmatched to any gene: 6. CDR3 size: 16 residues. Germline CDR1 is LGHNA and CDR2 is YSLEER. The authors reverse transcribed all of the isolated RNA, so sequencing captured expressed TCRB transcripts. Produced via immunoSEQ multiplex PCR; TCRdb's table is partial and in-frame only. The data contain hundreds of thousands of clones, over 12% of them seen just once; the ten biggest clones take up approximately 0.042%. Study outcomes and limitations: Comparison showed that naive, central memory and Treg TCRB repertoires appeared more similar among patients than among healthy donors. In all four CD4+ subsets, TCRB CDR3 length was significantly, moderately reduced in type 1 diabetes.

This clone has a handful of counts. The antigen remains undetermined. The gene calls are TRBV4-3 and TRBJ2-3; 8 nucleotides align to TRBD2. The specimen sequenced was naive CD4+ T cells from blood. This clonotype originated in a man aged 18 to 30 with type 1 diabetes. The DNA for the CDR3 is TGCGCCAGCAGCCAAGATGGGACTAGTAATCCAGATACGCAGTATTTT. It specifies CASSQDGTSNPDTQYF.